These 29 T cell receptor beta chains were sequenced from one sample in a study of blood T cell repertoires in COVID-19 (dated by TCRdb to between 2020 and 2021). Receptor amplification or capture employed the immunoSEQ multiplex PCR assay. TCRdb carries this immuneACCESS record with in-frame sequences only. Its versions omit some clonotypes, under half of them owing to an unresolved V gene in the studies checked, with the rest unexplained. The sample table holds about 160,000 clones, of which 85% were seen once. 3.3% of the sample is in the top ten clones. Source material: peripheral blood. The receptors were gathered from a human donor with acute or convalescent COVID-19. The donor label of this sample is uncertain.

The CDR3 spells CASIPTGKNTEAFF. Written as DNA, the CDR3 is TGTGCCAGTATCCCGACAGGGAAGAACACTGAAGCTTTCTTT. The V call is TRBV19, the J call TRBJ1-1; 7 positions agree with TRBD1. V lost 7 bases to trimming and J lost 1 base; unmatched junction nucleotides: 6. The CDR3 runs to 14 residues. Germline CDR1 LNHDA, CDR2 SQIVND (reference sequence).

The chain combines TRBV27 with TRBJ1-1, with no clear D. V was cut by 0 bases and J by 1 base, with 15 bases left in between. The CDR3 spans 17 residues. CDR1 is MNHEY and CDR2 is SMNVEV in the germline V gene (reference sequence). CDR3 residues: CASSLSRYSSQNTEAFF. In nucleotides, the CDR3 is TGTGCCAGCAGTTTATCTAGGTATAGCTCACAGAACACTGAAGCTTTCTTT.

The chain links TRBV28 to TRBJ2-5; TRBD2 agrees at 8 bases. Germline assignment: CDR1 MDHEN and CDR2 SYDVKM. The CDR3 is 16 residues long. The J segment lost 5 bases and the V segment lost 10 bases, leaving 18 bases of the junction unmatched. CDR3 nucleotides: TGTGCCACCCTAAAATTGGGAGCGGGGGTTTGGGAGACCCAGTACTTC. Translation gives CATLKLGAGVWETQYF.

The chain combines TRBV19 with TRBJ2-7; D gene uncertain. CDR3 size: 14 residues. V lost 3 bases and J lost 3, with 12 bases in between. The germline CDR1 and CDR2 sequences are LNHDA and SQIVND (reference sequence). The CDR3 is CASSIGTTGYEQYF. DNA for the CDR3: TGTGCCAGTAGTATCGGTACTACTGGCTACGAGCAGTACTTC.

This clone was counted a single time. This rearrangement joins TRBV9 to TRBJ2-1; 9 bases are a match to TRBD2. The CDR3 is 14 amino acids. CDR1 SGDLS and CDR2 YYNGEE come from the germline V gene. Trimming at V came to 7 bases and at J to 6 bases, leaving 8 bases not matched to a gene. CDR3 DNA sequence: TGTGCCAGCGACCGCGGGGGGGCATTCAATGAGCAGTTCTTC. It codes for CASDRGGAFNEQFF.

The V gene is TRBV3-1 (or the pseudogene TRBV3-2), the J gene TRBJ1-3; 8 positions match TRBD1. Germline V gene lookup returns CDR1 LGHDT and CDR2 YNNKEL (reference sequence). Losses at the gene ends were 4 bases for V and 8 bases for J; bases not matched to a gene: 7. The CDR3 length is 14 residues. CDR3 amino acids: CASSRTGSRDTIYF. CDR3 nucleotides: TGTGCCAGCAGCCGGACAGGGTCGCGCGACACCATATATTTT.

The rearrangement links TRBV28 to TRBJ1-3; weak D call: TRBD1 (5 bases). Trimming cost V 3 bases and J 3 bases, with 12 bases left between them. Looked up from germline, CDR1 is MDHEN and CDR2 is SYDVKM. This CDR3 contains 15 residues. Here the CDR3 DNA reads TGTGCCAGCAGTTTCGCAGGGAATAATGGAAACACCATATATTTT. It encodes CASSFAGNNGNTIYF.

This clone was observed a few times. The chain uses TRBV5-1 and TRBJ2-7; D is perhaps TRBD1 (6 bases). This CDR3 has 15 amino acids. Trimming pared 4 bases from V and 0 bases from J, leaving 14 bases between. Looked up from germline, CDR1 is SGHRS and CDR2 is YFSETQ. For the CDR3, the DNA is TGCGCCAGCAGCCAGGGGCAGGGTGACTCCTACGAGCAGTACTTC. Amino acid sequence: CASSQGQGDSYEQYF.

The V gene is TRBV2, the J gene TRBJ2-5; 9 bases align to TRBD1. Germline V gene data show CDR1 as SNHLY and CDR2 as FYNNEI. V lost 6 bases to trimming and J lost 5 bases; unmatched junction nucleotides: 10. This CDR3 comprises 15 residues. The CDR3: CASRNRDRESETQYF. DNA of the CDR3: TGTGCCAGCAGAAATCGGGACAGGGAGAGCGAGACCCAGTACTTC.

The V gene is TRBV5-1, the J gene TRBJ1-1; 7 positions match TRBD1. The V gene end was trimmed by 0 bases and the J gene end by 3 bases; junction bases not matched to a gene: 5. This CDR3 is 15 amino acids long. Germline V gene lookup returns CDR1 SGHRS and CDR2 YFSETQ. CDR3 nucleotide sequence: TGCGCCAGCAGCTTGGCCAGGGGGGCGGACACTGAAGCTTTCTTT. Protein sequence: CASSLARGADTEAFF.

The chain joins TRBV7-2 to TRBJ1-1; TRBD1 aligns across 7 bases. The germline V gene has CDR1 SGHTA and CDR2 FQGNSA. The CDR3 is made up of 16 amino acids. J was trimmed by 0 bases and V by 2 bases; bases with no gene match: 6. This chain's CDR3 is CASSLSPRGMNTEAFF. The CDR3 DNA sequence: TGTGCCAGCAGCTTAAGCCCCAGGGGGATGAACACTGAAGCTTTCTTT.

This chain's CDR3 is CASNPTYGNSNQPQHF. CDR3 DNA sequence: TGCGCCAGCAATCCTACCTACGGGAATAGCAATCAGCCCCAGCATTTT. The rearrangement joins TRBV4-1 to TRBJ1-5; no clear D gene. Trimming removed 7 bases at V and 0 bases at J, with 16 bases between. CDR3 size: 16 residues. Germline-derived CDR1 and CDR2 are MGHRA and YSYEKL.

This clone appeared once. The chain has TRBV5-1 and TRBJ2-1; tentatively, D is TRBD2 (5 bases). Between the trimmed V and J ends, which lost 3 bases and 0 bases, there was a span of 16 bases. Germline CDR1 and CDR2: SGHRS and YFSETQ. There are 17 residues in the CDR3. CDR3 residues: CASSWALAGYSYNEQFF. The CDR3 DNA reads TGCGCCAGCAGCTGGGCTTTGGCGGGCTACTCCTACAATGAGCAGTTCTTC.

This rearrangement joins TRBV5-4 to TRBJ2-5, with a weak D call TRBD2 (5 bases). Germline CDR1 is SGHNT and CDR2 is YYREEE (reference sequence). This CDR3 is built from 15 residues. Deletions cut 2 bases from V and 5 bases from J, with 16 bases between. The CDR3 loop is CASSLIGDVLETQYF. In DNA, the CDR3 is TGTGCCAGCAGCTTAATCGGGGATGTGTTGGAGACCCAGTACTTC.

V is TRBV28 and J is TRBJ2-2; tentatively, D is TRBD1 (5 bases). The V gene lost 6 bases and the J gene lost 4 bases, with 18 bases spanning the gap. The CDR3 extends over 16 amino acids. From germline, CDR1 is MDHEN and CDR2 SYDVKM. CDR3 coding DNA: TGTGCCAGCAGAATGGTTCAGGGTGTTGGCACCGGGGAGCTGTTTTTT. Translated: CASRMVQGVGTGELFF. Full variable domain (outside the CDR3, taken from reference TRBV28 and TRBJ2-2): DVKVTQSSRYLVKRTGEKVFLECVQDMDHENMFWYRQDPGLGLRLIYFSYDVKMKEKGDIPEGYSVSREKKERFSLILESASTNQTSMYLCASRMVQGVGTGELFFGEGSRLTVL.

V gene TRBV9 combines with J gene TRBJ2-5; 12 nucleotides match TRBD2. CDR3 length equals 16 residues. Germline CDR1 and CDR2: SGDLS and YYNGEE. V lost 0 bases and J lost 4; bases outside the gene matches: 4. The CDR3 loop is CASSVVPSGGAETQYF. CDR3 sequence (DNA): TGTGCCAGCAGCGTAGTGCCTAGCGGGGGGGCAGAGACCCAGTACTTC. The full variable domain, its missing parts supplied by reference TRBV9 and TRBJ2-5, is DSGVTQTPKHLITATGQRVTLRCSPRSGDLSVYWYQQSLDQGLQFLIQYYNGEERAKGNILERFSAQQFPDLHSELNLSSLELGDSALYFCASSVVPSGGAETQYFGPGTRLLVL.

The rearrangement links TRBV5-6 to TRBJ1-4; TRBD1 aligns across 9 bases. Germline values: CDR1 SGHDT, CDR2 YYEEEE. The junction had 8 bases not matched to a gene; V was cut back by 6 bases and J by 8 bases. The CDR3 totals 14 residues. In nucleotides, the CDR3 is TGTGCCAGCATCAGACAGGGGGATCCCGAAAAACTGTTTTTT. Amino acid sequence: CASIRQGDPEKLFF.

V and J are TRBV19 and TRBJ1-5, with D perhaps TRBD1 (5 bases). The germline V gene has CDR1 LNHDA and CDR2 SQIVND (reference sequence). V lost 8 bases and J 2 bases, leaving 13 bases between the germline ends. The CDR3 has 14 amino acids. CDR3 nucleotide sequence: TGTGCCAGTTCCCGACAGCGGGGCAATCAGCCCCAGCATTTT. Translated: CASSRQRGNQPQHF.

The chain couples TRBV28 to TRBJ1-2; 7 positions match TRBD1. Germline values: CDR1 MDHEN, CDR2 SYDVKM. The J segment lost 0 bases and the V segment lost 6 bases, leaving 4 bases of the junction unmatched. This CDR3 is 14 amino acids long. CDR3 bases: TGTGCCAGCAGAGCAGGGGGAGCTAACTATGGCTACACCTTC. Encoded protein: CASRAGGANYGYTF.

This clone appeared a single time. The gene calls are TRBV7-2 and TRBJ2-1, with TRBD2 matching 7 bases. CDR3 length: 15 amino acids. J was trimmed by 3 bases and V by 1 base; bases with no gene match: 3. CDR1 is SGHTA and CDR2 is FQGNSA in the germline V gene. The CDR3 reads CASSLEPGGYNEQFF. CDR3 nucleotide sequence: TGTGCCAGCAGCTTAGAGCCGGGGGGCTACAATGAGCAGTTCTTC.

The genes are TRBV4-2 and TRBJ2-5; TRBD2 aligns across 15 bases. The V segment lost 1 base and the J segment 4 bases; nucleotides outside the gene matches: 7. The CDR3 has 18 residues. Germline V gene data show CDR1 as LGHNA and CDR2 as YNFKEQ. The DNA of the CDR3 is TGTGCCAGCAGCCAAGTCTGGACTAGCGGGGGGGTTCGAGAGACCCAGTACTTC. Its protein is CASSQVWTSGGVRETQYF.

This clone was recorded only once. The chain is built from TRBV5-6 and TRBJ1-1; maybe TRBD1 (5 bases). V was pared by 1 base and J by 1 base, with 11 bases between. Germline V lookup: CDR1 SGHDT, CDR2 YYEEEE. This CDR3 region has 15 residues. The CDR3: CASSLWRGGNTEAFF. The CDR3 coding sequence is TGTGCCAGCAGCTTGTGGAGGGGAGGGAACACTGAAGCTTTCTTT.

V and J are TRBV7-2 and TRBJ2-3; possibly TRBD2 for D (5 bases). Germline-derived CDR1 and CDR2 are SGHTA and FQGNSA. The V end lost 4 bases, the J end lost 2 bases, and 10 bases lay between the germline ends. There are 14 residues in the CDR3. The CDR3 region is CASSSTRATDTQYF. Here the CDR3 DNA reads TGTGCCAGCAGCTCAACTAGGGCCACAGATACGCAGTATTTT.

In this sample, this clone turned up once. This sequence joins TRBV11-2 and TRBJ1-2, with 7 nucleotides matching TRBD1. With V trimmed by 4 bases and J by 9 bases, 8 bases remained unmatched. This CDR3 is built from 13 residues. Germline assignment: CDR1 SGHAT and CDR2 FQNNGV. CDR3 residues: CASSSGQAGSYTF. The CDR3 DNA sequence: TGTGCCAGCAGCTCAGGACAGGCGGGGAGCTACACCTTC.

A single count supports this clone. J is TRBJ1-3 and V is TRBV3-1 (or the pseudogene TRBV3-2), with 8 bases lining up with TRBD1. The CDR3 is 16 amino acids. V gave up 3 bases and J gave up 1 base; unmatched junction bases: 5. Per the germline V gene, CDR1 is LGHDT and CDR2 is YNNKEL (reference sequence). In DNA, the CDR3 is TGTGCCAGCAGCCACCACAGGGGGGCGTCTGGAAACACCATATATTTT. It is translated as CASSHHRGASGNTIYF.

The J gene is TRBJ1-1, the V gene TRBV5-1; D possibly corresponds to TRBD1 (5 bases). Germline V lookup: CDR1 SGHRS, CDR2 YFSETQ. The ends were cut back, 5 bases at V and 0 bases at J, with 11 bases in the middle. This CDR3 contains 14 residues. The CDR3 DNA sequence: TGCGCCAGCAGTTCCGACAGCTTGAACACTGAAGCTTTCTTT. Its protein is CASSSDSLNTEAFF.

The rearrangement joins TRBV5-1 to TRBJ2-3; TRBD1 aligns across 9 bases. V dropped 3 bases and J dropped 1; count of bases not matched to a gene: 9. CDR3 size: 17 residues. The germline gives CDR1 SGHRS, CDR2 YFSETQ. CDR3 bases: TGCGCCAGCAGCTCTTACAGGGGGCGCATTCGCACAGATACGCAGTATTTT. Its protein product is CASSSYRGRIRTDTQYF.

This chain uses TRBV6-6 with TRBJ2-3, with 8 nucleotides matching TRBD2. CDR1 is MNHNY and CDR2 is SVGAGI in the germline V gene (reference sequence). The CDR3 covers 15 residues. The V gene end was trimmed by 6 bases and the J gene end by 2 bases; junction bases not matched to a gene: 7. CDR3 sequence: CASRRRGGFTDTQYF. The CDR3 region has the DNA TGTGCCAGCAGGAGACGGGGGGGCTTCACAGATACGCAGTATTTT.

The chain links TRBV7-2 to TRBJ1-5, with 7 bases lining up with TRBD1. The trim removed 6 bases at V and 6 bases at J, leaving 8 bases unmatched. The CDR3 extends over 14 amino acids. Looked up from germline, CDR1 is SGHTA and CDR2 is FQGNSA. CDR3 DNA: TGTGCCAGCAGGTCACAGGGGTTCGGTCAGCCCCAGCATTTT. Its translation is CASRSQGFGQPQHF. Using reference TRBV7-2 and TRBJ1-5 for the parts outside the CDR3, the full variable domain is GAGVSQSPSNKVTEKGKDVELRCDPISGHTALYWYRQSLGQGLEFLIYFQGNSAPDKSGLPSDRFSAERTGGSVSTLTIQRTQQEDSAVYLCASRSQGFGQPQHFGDGTRLSIL.